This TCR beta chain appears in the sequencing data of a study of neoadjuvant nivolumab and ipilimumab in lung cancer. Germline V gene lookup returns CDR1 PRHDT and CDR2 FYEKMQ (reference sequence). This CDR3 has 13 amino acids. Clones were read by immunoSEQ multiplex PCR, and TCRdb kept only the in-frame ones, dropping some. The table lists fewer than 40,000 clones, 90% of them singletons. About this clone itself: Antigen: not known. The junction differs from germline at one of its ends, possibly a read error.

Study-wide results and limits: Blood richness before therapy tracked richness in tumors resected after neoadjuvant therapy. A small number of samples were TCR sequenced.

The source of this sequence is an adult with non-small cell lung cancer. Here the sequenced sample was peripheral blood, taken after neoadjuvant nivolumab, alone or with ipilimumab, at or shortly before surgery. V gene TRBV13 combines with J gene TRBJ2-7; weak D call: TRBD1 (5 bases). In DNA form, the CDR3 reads TGTGCCAGCAGCCTAGGACATTCCTACGAGCAGTACTTC. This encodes CASSLGHSYEQYF.